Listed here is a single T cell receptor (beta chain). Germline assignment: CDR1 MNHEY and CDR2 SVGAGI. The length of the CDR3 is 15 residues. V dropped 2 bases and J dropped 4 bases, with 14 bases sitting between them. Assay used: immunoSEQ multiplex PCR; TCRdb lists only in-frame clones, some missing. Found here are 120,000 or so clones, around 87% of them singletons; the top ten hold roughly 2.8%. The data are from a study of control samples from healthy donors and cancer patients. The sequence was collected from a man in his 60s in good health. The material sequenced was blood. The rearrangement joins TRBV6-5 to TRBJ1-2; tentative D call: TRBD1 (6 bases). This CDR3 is CASSYGQGKTYGYTF. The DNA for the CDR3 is TGTGCCAGCAGTTACGGGCAGGGGAAAACCTATGGCTACACCTTC.